This T cell receptor beta chain came from a study of blood T cell repertoires in COVID-19. Study-level information: COVID-19 samples collected from the United States, Italy and Spain covered acute and convalescent phases. Sample material is recorded as cDNA or gDNA derived from T cells, B-cell-depleted T cells, or PBMCs.

A few counts support this clone. In the source study's methods: Estimation of nucleated cell counts relied on the amplification of reference gene primers. Clones were sequenced by immunoSEQ multiplex PCR, and TCRdb holds only the in-frame ones, with some missing. The DNA was the basis for D and trimming; V, J and clone size are from that table. The profile shows 72,000 or so clones, 70% to 85% of them singletons. The sequenced sample was peripheral blood. This receptor was identified in a man older than 75 with active COVID-19.

This CDR3 reads CASSTQPDSYGYTF. CDR3 sequence (DNA): TGTGCCAGTAGTACCCAACCCGACAGCTATGGCTACACCTTC. V usage is TRBV19 and J usage is TRBJ1-2; the D gene is possibly TRBD1 (5 bases). From germline, CDR1 is LNHDA and CDR2 SQIVND (reference sequence). The CDR3 consists of 14 residues. V lost 4 bases and J 4 bases, leaving 13 bases between the germline ends.